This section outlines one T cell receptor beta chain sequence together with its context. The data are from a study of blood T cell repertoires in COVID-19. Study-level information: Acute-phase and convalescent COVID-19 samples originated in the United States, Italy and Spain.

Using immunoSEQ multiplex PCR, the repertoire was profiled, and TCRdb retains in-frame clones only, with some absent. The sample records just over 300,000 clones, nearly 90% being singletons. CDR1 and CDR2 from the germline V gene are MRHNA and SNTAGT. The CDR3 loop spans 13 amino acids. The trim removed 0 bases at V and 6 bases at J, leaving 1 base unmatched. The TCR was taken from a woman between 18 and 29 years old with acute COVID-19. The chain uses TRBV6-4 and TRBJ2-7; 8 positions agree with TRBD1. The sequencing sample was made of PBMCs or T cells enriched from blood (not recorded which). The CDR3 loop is CASSDSDRGEQYF. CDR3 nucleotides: TGTGCCAGCAGTGACTCCGACAGGGGCGAGCAGTACTTC.